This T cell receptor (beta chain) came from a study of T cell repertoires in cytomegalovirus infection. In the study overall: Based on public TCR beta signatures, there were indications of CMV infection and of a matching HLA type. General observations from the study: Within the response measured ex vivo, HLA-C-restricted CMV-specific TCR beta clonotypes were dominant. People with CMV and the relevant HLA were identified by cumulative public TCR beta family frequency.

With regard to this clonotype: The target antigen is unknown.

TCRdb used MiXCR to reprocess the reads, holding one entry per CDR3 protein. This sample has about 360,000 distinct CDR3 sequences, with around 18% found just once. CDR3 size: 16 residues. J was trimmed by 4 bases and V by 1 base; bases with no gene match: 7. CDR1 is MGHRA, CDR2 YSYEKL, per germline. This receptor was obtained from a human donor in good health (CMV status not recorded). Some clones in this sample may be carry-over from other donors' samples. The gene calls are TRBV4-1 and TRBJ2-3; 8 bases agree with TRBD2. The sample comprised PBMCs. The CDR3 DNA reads TGCGCCAGCAGCCAAGGAGCGGGAGAGGGGGCAGATACGCAGTATTTT. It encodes CASSQGAGEGADTQYF.